Each of the 26 T cell receptor beta chains below was sequenced from the same sample in a study of T cell repertoires in cytomegalovirus infection. In TCRdb, the reads were re-called with MiXCR into one record per CDR3 protein. The sample records 150,000 to 200,000 distinct CDR3 sequences, roughly 18% being singletons. Sequencing was carried out using CD8+ T cells from PBMCs. The source of these receptors is a human donor in good health (CMV status not recorded). Some clones in this sample may be carry-over from other donors' samples.

V usage is TRBV28 and J usage is TRBJ2-7; 10 bases line up with TRBD1. J was trimmed by 8 bases and V by 1 base; bases with no gene match: 5. The CDR3 loop spans 14 amino acids. Germline V gives CDR1 MDHEN, CDR2 SYDVKM. CDR3 residues: CASSLFPGQGKQYF. The CDR3 DNA reads as TGTGCCAGCAGTTTATTTCCGGGACAGGGGAAGCAGTACTTC.

The gene calls are TRBV12-3 or TRBV12-4 and TRBJ2-1, with D uncertain. The CDR3 consists of 15 residues. V was trimmed by 3 bases and J by 10 bases, leaving 19 bases between them. The CDR3 DNA follows: TGTGCCAGCAGTTTTACCGAGACGGGCATCCTGGAGCAGTTCTTC. It encodes CASSFTETGILEQFF.

Ten or more counts support this clonotype. CDR3 loop: CASSSHRWTAEEDTQYF. Written as DNA, the CDR3 is TGTGCCAGCAGCTCTCACCGGTGGACGGCGGAGGAAGATACGCAGTATTTT. The chain is built from TRBV7-9 and TRBJ2-3; tentative D call: TRBD2 (5 bases). The V and J ends lost 4 bases and 5 bases respectively, with 22 bases between them. The CDR3 contains 17 residues. The germline V gene encodes CDR1 SEHNR and CDR2 FQNEAQ (reference sequence).

The chain links TRBV6-6 to TRBJ1-5, with D tentatively TRBD1 (6 bases). This CDR3 comprises 14 residues. V lost 6 bases and J 3 bases, leaving 12 bases between the germline ends. Germline lookup yields CDR1 MNHNY and CDR2 SVGAGI (reference sequence). The chain's CDR3 is CASSLRGFNQPQHF. DNA for the CDR3: TGTGCCAGCAGCCTCAGGGGTTTCAATCAGCCCCAGCATTTT.

This clonotype was observed a few times. The rearrangement uses TRBV19 and TRBJ2-7; 8 positions match TRBD1. The CDR3 is 14 amino acids. CDR1 is LNHDA and CDR2 is SQIVND in the germline V gene (reference sequence). Trimming at V came to 5 bases and at J to 5 bases, leaving 8 bases not matched to a gene. For the CDR3, the DNA is TGTGCCAGTAGTTACGGACAGGGTGGCAACGAGCAGTACTTC. It translates to CASSYGQGGNEQYF. Complete variable domain (other parts from reference TRBV19 and TRBJ2-7): DGGITQSPKYLFRKEGQNVTLSCEQNLNHDAMYWYRQDPGQGLRLIYYSQIVNDFQKGDIAEGYSVSREKKESFPLTVTSAQKNPTAFYLCASSYGQGGNEQYFGPGTRLTVT.

This clonotype was seen more than once but under ten times. This chain uses TRBV20-1 with TRBJ2-7, with 9 nucleotides matching TRBD1. Germline V CDR1 and CDR2: DFQATT, SNEGSKA (reference sequence). Trimming at V came to 0 bases and at J to 3 bases, leaving 6 bases not matched to a gene. CDR3 length: 15 residues. The CDR3 loop reads CSAREKGQGIYEQYF. Written as DNA, the CDR3 is TGCAGTGCTAGAGAAAAGGGACAGGGAATCTACGAGCAGTACTTC.

This clonotype was found a few times. DNA for the CDR3: TGTGCCAGCAGCCCTCCGACATCGTACAATGAGCAGTTCTTC. Translated: CASSPPTSYNEQFF. The V call is TRBV7-6, the J call TRBJ2-1; D uncertain. The CDR3 loop spans 14 amino acids. Germline V CDR1 and CDR2: SGHVS, FNYEAQ. V dropped 5 bases and J dropped 4 bases, with 12 bases sitting between them. The variable domain in full, completed from reference TRBV7-6 and TRBJ2-1, reads GAGVSQSPRYKVTKRGQDVALRCDPISGHVSLYWYRQALGQGPEFLTYFNYEAQQDKSGLPNDRFSAERPEGSISTLTIQRTEQRDSAMYRCASSPPTSYNEQFFGPGTRLTVL.

Concerning this clonotype: This may come from a read error, since a much larger clone is one base off. The rearrangement links TRBV28 to TRBJ2-1, with D unclear. Between the trimmed V and J ends, which lost 8 bases and 5 bases, there was a span of 13 bases. Germline CDR1 and CDR2: MDHEN and SYDVKM. There are 13 residues in the CDR3. CDR3: CASCPPVNNEQFF. Here the CDR3 DNA reads TGTGCCAGCTGCCCCCCTGTCAACAATGAGCAGTTCTTC. The full variable domain, rest sourced from reference TRBV28 and TRBJ2-1, is DVKVTQSSRYLVKRTGEKVFLECVQDMDHENMFWYRQDPGLGLRLIYFSYDVKMKEKGDIPEGYSVSREKKERFSLILESASTNQTSMYLCASCPPVNNEQFFGPGTRLTVL.

CDR3 protein: CASSESPRTGMANTEAFF. CDR3 nucleotide sequence: TGTGCCAGCAGTGAATCCCCAAGGACAGGGATGGCGAACACTGAAGCTTTCTTT. The J gene is TRBJ1-1, the V gene TRBV25-1, with 8 bases matching TRBD1. V trimming: 1 base; J trimming: 1 base; junction bases outside the gene matches: 11. Germline CDR1 is MGHDK and CDR2 is SYGVNS. CDR3 length: 18 amino acids.

The rearrangement joins TRBV12-5 to TRBJ2-7, with no clear D. V was shortened by 0 bases and J by 7 bases, with 19 bases between the two germline ends. The CDR3 sequence is 16 residues long. The germline V gene has CDR1 LGHNT and CDR2 FRNRAP. The CDR3 DNA follows: TGTGCTAGTGGTTTGGTACGGTACAAAGGTATAACGGAGCAGTACTTC. It is translated as CASGLVRYKGITEQYF.

This clonotype was found a few times. CDR3 DNA sequence: TGTGCCACCAGCACACGACAGGGGCCCAGAGATGAGCAGTTCTTC. Encoded protein: CATSTRQGPRDEQFF. The V gene is TRBV15, the J gene TRBJ2-1, with 8 positions matching TRBD1. The CDR3 is 15 amino acids. In germline, CDR1 is LNHNV, CDR2 YYDKDF (reference sequence). V gave up 4 bases and J gave up 8 bases; unmatched junction bases: 10.

This clonotype has just a few counts. V gene TRBV7-8 combines with J gene TRBJ2-3; 7 nucleotides line up with TRBD2. The CDR3 is 17 residues long. Germline V CDR1 and CDR2: SGHVS, FQNEAQ. After removal of 7 bases from V and 4 bases from J, the junction contained 17 bases not matched to a gene. DNA of the CDR3: TGTGCCAGCACGGGGCGTTTCCGAAGAGCGGGATCAGATACGCAGTATTTT. It translates to CASTGRFRRAGSDTQYF.

This clonotype was found many times. The rearrangement links TRBV7-2 to TRBJ1-2; TRBD1 matches at 8 bases. The ends lost 0 bases at V and 4 bases at J; junction bases unmatched: 10. The germline CDR1 and CDR2 sequences are SGHTA and FQGNSA. The CDR3 contains 17 residues. The CDR3 bases are TGTGCCAGCAGCTTAGCCGAGGACAGGGCCCGTTTCTATGGCTACACCTTC. This translates into CASSLAEDRARFYGYTF.

This clonotype was detected many times. The chain carries TRBV7-8 and TRBJ2-7, with 7 bases aligning to TRBD2. The germline V gene has CDR1 SGHVS and CDR2 FQNEAQ. V shed 2 bases, J shed 0 bases, and the junction held 7 bases outside the gene matches. CDR3 length equals 16 residues. CDR3 in amino acids: CASSLLGGGSSYEQYF. CDR3 coding DNA: TGTGCCAGCAGCTTATTGGGCGGGGGAAGCTCCTACGAGCAGTACTTC.

The chain is built from TRBV7-8 and TRBJ2-1, with D possibly being TRBD1 (6 bases). V was pared by 4 bases and J by 7 bases, with 26 bases between. Germline CDR1 SGHVS, CDR2 FQNEAQ. The CDR3 is made up of 18 amino acids. DNA of the CDR3: TGTGCCAGCAGCTCACTCGTCAGGGGCGCCTCACCAGGGAATGAGCAGTTCTTC. This gives the protein CASSSLVRGASPGNEQFF.

The V call is TRBV12-3 or TRBV12-4, the J call TRBJ2-7; 7 bases line up with TRBD1. The junction had 3 bases not matched to a gene; V was cut back by 4 bases and J by 6 bases. This CDR3 has 12 amino acids. As DNA, the CDR3 is TGTGCCAGCAGTTCGACAGGGCTCGAGCAGTACTTC. The encoded protein is CASSSTGLEQYF.

This chain uses TRBV7-2 with TRBJ2-3; D gene ambiguous. Germline V gene data show CDR1 as SGHTA and CDR2 as FQGNSA. V was clipped by 1 base and J by 0 bases, with 14 bases between them. This CDR3 comprises 17 residues. The DNA of the CDR3 is TGTGCCAGCAGCTTAGGGACGCCGCCGATTAGCACAGATACGCAGTATTTT. Encoded protein: CASSLGTPPISTDTQYF.

This clonotype was detected only once. The chain links TRBV7-6 to TRBJ1-1; D not resolved. V shed 5 bases and J shed 4 bases, with 17 bases lying between them. The CDR3 runs 15 residues. Germline lookup yields CDR1 SGHVS and CDR2 FNYEAQ. The CDR3 region has the DNA TGTGCCAGCAGCCCCGGCGGTGGGTCGCGCACTGAAGCTTTCTTT. Amino acid sequence: CASSPGGGSRTEAFF.

This rearrangement joins TRBV7-2 to TRBJ2-3, with TRBD1 matching 9 bases. Trimming cost V 7 bases and J 2 bases; bases outside gene matches: 19. The CDR3 consists of 19 residues. Germline loops: CDR1 SGHTA, CDR2 FQGNSA. The CDR3 DNA reads as TGTGCCAGCATTCCCTTAGGACAGGGGTTATCGGGAGACACAGATACGCAGTATTTT. This gives the protein CASIPLGQGLSGDTDTQYF.

This clonotype showed up just a few times. The rearrangement uses TRBV7-9 and TRBJ2-1, with D possibly TRBD2 on 6 matching bases. The CDR3 loop spans 15 amino acids. Germline V CDR1 and CDR2: SEHNR, FQNEAQ (reference sequence). V lost 3 bases to trimming and J lost 4 bases, with 13 bases between them. The DNA for the CDR3 is TGTGCCAGCAGCTTGTCCTATGGGAGGTACAATGAGCAGTTCTTC. This translates into CASSLSYGRYNEQFF.

V gene TRBV7-2 combines with J gene TRBJ1-2; D not certain. Trimming stripped 11 bases from V and 3 bases from J, with 10 bases between. The CDR3 has 11 amino acids. The germline CDR1 and CDR2 sequences are SGHTA and FQGNSA. The CDR3 sequence: CAAPKDYGYTF. The CDR3 DNA is TGTGCCGCCCCAAAGGACTATGGCTACACCTTC. The full variable domain, in which reference TRBV7-2 and TRBJ1-2 provide the parts outside the CDR3, is GAGVSQSPSNKVTEKGKDVELRCDPISGHTALYWYRQSLGQGLEFLIYFQGNSAPDKSGLPSDRFSAERTGGSVSTLTIQRTQQEDSAVYLCAAPKDYGYTFGSGTRLTVV.

The V and J genes are TRBV7-9 and TRBJ1-6, with 9 bases identical to TRBD1. The germline V gene encodes CDR1 SEHNR and CDR2 FQNEAQ (reference sequence). The CDR3 is made up of 15 amino acids. J lost 5 bases, V lost 3 bases, and 2 bases had no gene match. The CDR3 here is CASSLDRGDNSPLHF. CDR3 DNA sequence: TGTGCCAGCAGCTTGGACAGGGGAGATAATTCACCCCTCCACTTT. The full variable domain, in which reference TRBV7-9 and TRBJ1-6 provide the parts outside the CDR3, is DTGVSQNPRHKITKRGQNVTFRCDPISEHNRLYWYRQTLGQGPEFLTYFQNEAQLEKSRLLSDRFSAERPKGSFSTLEIQRTEQGDSAMYLCASSLDRGDNSPLHFGNGTRLTVT.

The chain employs TRBV9 and TRBJ2-1, with D uncertain. CDR1 is SGDLS, CDR2 YYNGEE, per germline. V shed 4 bases and J shed 9 bases, with 8 bases lying between them. This CDR3 contains 11 residues. Here the CDR3 reads CASSFVGEQFF. Here the CDR3 DNA reads TGTGCCAGCAGCTTTGTTGGTGAGCAGTTCTTC. Full variable domain (outside the CDR3, taken from reference TRBV9 and TRBJ2-1): DSGVTQTPKHLITATGQRVTLRCSPRSGDLSVYWYQQSLDQGLQFLIQYYNGEERAKGNILERFSAQQFPDLHSELNLSSLELGDSALYFCASSFVGEQFFGPGTRLTVL.

This clonotype was picked up a small number of times. This chain connects TRBV7-8 to TRBJ2-7; 13 positions match TRBD2. This CDR3 comprises 16 residues. Unmatched junction bases numbered 5, after V lost 1 base and J lost 5 bases. Germline V gene sequence: CDR1 SGHVS, CDR2 FQNEAQ. As DNA, the CDR3 is TGTGCCAGCAGCTTAGGGACTAGCGGGAGTAAGGACGAGCAGTACTTC. It encodes CASSLGTSGSKDEQYF.

This clonotype turned up a few times. CDR3 coding DNA: TGTGCCAGCAGCTTAGTGGGACGGCTCGACTATGGCTACACCTTC. As protein: CASSLVGRLDYGYTF. The V and J genes are TRBV7-8 and TRBJ1-2; TRBD1 might be the D (5 bases). V gave up 1 base and J gave up 3 bases, with 12 bases separating them. The germline CDR1 and CDR2 sequences are SGHVS and FQNEAQ. The CDR3 totals 15 residues.

This clonotype came up a few times. The V and J genes are TRBV7-2 and TRBJ2-7; D gene unclear. The germline gives CDR1 SGHTA, CDR2 FQGNSA. The CDR3 runs 14 residues. V lost 5 bases, J lost 0 bases, and 11 bases lay in between. CDR3 nucleotides: TGTGCCAGCAGCCTGTGGACGAGCTCCTACGAGCAGTACTTC. Protein: CASSLWTSSYEQYF.